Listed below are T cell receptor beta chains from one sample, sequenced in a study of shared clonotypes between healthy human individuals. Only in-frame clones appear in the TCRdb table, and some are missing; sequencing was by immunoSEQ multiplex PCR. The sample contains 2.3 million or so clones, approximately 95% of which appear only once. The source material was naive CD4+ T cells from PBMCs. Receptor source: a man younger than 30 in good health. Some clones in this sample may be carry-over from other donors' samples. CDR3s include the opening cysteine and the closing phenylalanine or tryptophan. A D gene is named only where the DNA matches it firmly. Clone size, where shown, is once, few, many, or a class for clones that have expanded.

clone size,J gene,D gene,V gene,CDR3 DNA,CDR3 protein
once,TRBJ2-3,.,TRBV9,TGTGCCAGCAGCCCGGAGAGTAGCACAGATACGCAGTATTTT,CASSPESSTDTQYF
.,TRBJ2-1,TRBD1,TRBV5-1,TGCGCCAGCAGCTGGACAGGGATGGGGAATGAGCAGTTCTTC,CASSWTGMGNEQFF
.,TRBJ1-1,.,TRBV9,TGTGCCAGCAGCGTAGGAGGACAAGGCCTGAACACTGAAGCTTTCTTT,CASSVGGQGLNTEAFF
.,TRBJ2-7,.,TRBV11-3,TGTGCCAGCAGCTTAGACTACGGACTTTCCTACGAGCAGTACTTC,CASSLDYGLSYEQYF
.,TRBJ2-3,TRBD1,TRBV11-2,TGTGCCAGCAGCCCGCAGGGGGCAGCCACAGATACGCAGTATTTT,CASSPQGAATDTQYF
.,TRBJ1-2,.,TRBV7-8,TGTGCCAGCAGCTTAAGGGAAACTAATGGCTACACCTTC,CASSLRETNGYTF
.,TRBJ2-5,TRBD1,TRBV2,TGTGCCAGCAGCCCCGGGACAGTCCAAGAGACCCAGTACTTC,CASSPGTVQETQYF
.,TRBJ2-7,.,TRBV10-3,TGTGCCATCAGGCCGATAGCGGACTCCTACGAGCAGTACTTC,CAIRPIADSYEQYF
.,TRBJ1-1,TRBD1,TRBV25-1,TGTGCCAGCACCGACAGGGGTGACACTGAAGCTTTCTTT,CASTDRGDTEAFF
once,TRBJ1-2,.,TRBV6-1,TGTGCCAGCAGTGAGGAGGTATTGGGCTACACCTTC,CASSEEVLGYTF
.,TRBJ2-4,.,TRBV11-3,TGTGCCAGCAGCCCATATTGGAACATTCAGTACTTC,CASSPYWNIQYF
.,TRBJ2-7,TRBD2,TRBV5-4,TGTGCCAGCAGCAAAGGACTAGCGGGGGGCTACGAGCAGTACTTC,CASSKGLAGGYEQYF
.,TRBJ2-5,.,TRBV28,TGTGCCAGCAGTCTGGGGCAAGAGACCCAGTACTTC,CASSLGQETQYF
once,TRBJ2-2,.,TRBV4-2,TGTGCCAGCAGACGACAGGACAATACCGGGGAGCTGTTTTTT,CASRRQDNTGELFF
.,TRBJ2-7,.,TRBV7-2,TGTGCCAGCAGCTTAGCCAAGGTCAGCTACGAGCAGTACTTC,CASSLAKVSYEQYF
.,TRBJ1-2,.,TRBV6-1,TGTGCCAGCAGTGGATTAGGGGCCTTTTATGGCTACACCTTC,CASSGLGAFYGYTF